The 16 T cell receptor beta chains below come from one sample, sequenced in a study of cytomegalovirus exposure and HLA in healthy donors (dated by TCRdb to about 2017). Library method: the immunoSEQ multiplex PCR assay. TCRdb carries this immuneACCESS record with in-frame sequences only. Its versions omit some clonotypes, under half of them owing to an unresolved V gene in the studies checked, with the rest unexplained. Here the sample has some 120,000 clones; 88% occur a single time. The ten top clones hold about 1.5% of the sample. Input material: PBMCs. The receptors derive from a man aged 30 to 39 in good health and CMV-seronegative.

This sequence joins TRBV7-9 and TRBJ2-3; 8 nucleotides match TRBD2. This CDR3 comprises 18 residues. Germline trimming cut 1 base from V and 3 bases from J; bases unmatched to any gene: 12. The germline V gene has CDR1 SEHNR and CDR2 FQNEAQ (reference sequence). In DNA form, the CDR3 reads TGTGCCAGCAGCTTAGGTGGCGGGAGGAGCCTCTTGACAGATACGCAGTATTTT. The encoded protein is CASSLGGGRSLLTDTQYF.

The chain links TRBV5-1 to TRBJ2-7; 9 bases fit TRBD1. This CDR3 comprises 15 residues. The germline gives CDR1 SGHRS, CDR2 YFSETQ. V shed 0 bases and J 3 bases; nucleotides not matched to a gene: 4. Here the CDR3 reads CASSLDRGPSYEQYF. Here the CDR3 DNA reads TGCGCCAGCAGCTTGGACAGGGGGCCTAGCTACGAGCAGTACTTC. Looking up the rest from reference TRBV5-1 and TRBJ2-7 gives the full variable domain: KAGVTQTPRYLIKTRGQQVTLSCSPISGHRSVSWYQQTPGQGLQFLFEYFSETQRNKGNFPGRFSGRQFSNSRSEMNVSTLELGDSALYLCASSLDRGPSYEQYFGPGTRLTVT.

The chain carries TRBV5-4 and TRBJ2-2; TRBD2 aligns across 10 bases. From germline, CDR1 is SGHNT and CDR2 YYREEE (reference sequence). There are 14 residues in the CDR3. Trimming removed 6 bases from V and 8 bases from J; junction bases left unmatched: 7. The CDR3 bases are TGTGCCAGCACCGAGCGGGAGGGACCTGGGGAGCTGTTTTTT. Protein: CASTEREGPGELFF.

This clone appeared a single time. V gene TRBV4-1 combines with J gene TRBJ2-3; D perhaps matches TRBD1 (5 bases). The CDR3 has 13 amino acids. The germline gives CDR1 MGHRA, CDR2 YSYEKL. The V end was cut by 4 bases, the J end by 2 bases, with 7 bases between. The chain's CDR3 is CASSPTVTDTQYF. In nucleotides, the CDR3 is TGCGCCAGCAGCCCGACAGTCACAGATACGCAGTATTTT.

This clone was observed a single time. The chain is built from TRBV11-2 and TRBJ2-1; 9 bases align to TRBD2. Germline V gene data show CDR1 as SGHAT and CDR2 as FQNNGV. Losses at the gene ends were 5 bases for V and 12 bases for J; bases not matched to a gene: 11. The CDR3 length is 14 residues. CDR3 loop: CASSAGTSPRGQFF. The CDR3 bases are TGTGCCAGCAGCGCCGGGACTAGCCCACGTGGGCAGTTCTTC.

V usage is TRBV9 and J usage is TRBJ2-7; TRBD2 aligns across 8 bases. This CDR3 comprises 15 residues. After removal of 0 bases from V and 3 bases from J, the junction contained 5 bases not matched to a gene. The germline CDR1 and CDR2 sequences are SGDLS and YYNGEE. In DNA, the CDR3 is TGTGCCAGCAGCGTAGAGCCTAGCGGGTACTACGAGCAGTACTTC. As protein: CASSVEPSGYYEQYF.

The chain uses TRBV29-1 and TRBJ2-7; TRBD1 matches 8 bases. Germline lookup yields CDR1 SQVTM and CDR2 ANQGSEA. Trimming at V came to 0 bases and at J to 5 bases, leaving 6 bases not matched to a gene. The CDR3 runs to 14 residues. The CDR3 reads CSVEDTDRVHEQYF. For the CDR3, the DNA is TGCAGCGTTGAAGATACGGACAGGGTACACGAGCAGTACTTC.

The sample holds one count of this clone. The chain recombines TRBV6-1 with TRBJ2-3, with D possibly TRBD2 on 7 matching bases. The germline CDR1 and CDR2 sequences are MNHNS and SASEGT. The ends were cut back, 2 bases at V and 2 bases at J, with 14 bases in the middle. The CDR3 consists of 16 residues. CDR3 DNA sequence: TGTGCCAGCAGTGAAAGGGGGGGCGGCTACACAGATACGCAGTATTTT. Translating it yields CASSERGGGYTDTQYF.

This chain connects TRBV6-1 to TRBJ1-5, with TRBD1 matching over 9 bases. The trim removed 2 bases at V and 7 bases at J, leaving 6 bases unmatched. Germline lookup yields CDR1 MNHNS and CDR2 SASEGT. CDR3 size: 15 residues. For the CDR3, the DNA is TGTGCCAGCAGTGAACAAACAGGGGGCTTACAGCCCCAGCATTTT. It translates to CASSEQTGGLQPQHF.

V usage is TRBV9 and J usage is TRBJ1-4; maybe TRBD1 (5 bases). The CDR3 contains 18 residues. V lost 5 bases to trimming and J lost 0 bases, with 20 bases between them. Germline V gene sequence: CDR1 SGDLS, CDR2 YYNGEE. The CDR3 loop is CASSHLMEGPTTNEKLFF. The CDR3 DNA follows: TGTGCCAGCAGTCACTTGATGGAGGGACCTACAACTAATGAAAAACTGTTTTTT.

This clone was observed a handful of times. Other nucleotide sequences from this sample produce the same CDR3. The CDR3 region is CASSLDSYGYTF. The CDR3 coding sequence is TGTGCCAGCAGCCTGGACAGCTATGGCTACACCTTC. The chain is built from TRBV7-9 and TRBJ1-2, with a weak D call TRBD1 (6 bases). Germline lookup yields CDR1 SEHNR and CDR2 FQNEAQ (reference sequence). The length of the CDR3 is 12 residues. The V and J ends lost 5 bases and 4 bases respectively, with 8 bases between them.

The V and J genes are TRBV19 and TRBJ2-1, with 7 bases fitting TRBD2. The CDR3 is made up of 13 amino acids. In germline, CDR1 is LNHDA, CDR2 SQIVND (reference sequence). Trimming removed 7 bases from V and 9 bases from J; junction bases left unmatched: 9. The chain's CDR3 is CASTPVGGTEQFF. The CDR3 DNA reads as TGTGCCAGTACCCCGGTCGGGGGGACTGAGCAGTTCTTC. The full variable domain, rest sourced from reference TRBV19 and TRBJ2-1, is DGGITQSPKYLFRKEGQNVTLSCEQNLNHDAMYWYRQDPGQGLRLIYYSQIVNDFQKGDIAEGYSVSREKKESFPLTVTSAQKNPTAFYLCASTPVGGTEQFFGPGTRLTVL.

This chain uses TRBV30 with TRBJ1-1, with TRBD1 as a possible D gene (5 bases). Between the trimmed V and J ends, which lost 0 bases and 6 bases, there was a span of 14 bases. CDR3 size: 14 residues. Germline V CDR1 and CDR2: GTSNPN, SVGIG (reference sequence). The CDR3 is CAWSVGGAWAEAFF. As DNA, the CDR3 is TGTGCCTGGAGTGTAGGAGGGGCCTGGGCTGAAGCTTTCTTT.

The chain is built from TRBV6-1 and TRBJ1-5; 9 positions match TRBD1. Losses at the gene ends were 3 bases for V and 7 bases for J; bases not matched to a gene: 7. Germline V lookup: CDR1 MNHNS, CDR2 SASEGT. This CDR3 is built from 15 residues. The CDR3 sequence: CASSDPGQGAQPQHF. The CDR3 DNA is TGTGCCAGCAGTGACCCGGGACAGGGAGCACAGCCCCAGCATTTT.

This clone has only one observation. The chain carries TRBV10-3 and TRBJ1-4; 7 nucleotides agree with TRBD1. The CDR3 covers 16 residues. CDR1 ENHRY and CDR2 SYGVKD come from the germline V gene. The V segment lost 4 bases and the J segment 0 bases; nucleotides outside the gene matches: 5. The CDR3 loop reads CAISGDRVATNEKLFF. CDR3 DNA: TGTGCCATCAGTGGTGACAGGGTAGCAACTAATGAAAAACTGTTTTTT.

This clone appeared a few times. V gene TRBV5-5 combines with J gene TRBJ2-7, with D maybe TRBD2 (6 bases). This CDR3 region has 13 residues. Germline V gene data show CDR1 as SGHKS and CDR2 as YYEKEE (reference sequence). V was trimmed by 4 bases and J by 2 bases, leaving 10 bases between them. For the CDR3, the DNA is TGTGCCAGCAGCATAAGACTAGCCTACGAGCAGTACTTC. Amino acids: CASSIRLAYEQYF.